The sequence of this TCR beta chain was determined in a study of blood T cells in healthy people across ages. Findings of the study overall: Age brought a roughly linear fall in TCR beta diversity measured per million T cells.

PBMCs were isolated at a quantity of at least 6.5 million per sample. A remark on this clonotype: Its antigen remains unknown.

Germline lookup yields CDR1 MNHEY and CDR2 SVGAGI. The CDR3 has 13 amino acids. The V and J ends lost 1 base and 4 bases respectively, with 4 bases between them. A second PCR, run for roughly 7 to 11 cycles, used a sample-barcoded 5' primer plus a J-beta primer mix. TCRdb reprocessed the 5' RACE reads with MiXCR, giving one entry per CDR3 protein. The sample holds 800,000 to 950,000 distinct CDR3 sequences; roughly 52% are singletons and the top ten take 13%. The receptor's source is a man in his thirties or forties in good health. The chain recombines TRBV6-5 with TRBJ2-2; D is unresolved. Input material: blood. CDR3 loop: CASSYLGTGELFF. CDR3 in DNA: TGTGCCAGCAGTTACTTGGGCACCGGGGAGCTGTTTTTT.